This T cell receptor (beta chain) was profiled in a study of beta chain features in type 1 diabetes. On the study more broadly: On cell yields, gender and age, patients and healthy donors were similar. Examination spanned around 110 million sorted cells from all samples.

Findings and caveats of the study: Significant though moderate, a shortening of TCRB CDR3s appeared in all four CD4+ subsets of Type 1 diabetes patients.

Expressed TCRB transcripts got sequenced, as all isolated RNA was reverse transcribed. Generated by immunoSEQ multiplex PCR, the TCRdb table keeps only in-frame clones and is missing some. The sample holds approximately 170,000 clones, less than 9.5% seen once. With V trimmed by 0 bases and J by 9 bases, 14 bases remained unmatched. CDR1 is MGHRA, CDR2 YSYEKL, per germline. The CDR3 is made up of 17 amino acids. Remarks on this clone: The antigen remains undetermined.

This chain joins TRBV4-1 and TRBJ2-1; 7 nucleotides align to TRBD2. Sequencing input: central memory CD4+ T cells from blood. This clonotype was obtained from a woman in her thirties or forties with type 1 diabetes. CDR3 nucleotides: TGCGCCAGCAGCCAAGATCTGGCGGGAGTGGGCAATGGTGAGCAGTTCTTC. As protein: CASSQDLAGVGNGEQFF.